These T cell receptor beta chains were read from a single sample in a study of immune evolution from preneoplasia to lung adenocarcinoma. Sequenced by immunoSEQ multiplex PCR; TCRdb stores in-frame clones only, minus some. This table holds 6,200 or so clones, 70% to 80% found once. Source material: FFPE minimally invasive lung adenocarcinoma tissue. These receptors were taken from a person between 65 and 79 years old with lung adenocarcinoma. Both conserved end residues are part of each CDR3. A D gene is named only where the DNA matches it firmly. Clone size, where shown, is once, few, many, or a class for clones that have expanded.

D: -
J: TRBJ1-1
size: -
V: TRBV6-6
CDR3: CASSYSAESTEAFF
DNA: TGTGCCAGCAGTTACTCCGCTGAGTCCACTGAAGCTTTCTTT

D: -
J: TRBJ2-7
size: -
V: TRBV7-2
CDR3: CASQKVGSSYEQYF
DNA: TGTGCCAGCCAAAAAGTGGGGAGCTCCTACGAGCAGTACTTC

D: TRBD1
J: TRBJ1-2
size: -
V: TRBV19
CDR3: CASSIGDRSPSNYGYTF
DNA: TGTGCCAGTAGTATAGGGGACAGGTCACCTTCTAACTATGGCTACACCTTC

D: TRBD1
J: TRBJ2-5
size: once
V: TRBV5-8
CDR3: CASTRDRGTETQYF
DNA: TGTGCCAGCACCCGGGACAGGGGCACCGAGACCCAGTACTTC

D: -
J: TRBJ1-3
size: -
V: TRBV5-7
CDR3: CASREGGREFGNTIYF
DNA: TGTGCCAGCAGAGAGGGGGGAAGAGAATTTGGAAACACCATATATTTT

D: -
J: TRBJ2-7
size: -
V: TRBV7-9
CDR3: CASSLVYEQYF
DNA: TGTGCCAGCAGCTTGGTGTACGAGCAGTACTTC

D: -
J: TRBJ1-4
size: -
V: TRBV5-4
CDR3: CASSFQGNEKLFF
DNA: TGTGCCAGCAGCTTCCAGGGAAACGAAAAACTGTTTTTT

D: TRBD1
J: TRBJ1-5
size: -
V: TRBV6-1
CDR3: CASSDNRGSNQPQHF
DNA: TGTGCCAGCAGTGATAACAGGGGTAGCAATCAGCCCCAGCATTTT

D: -
J: TRBJ1-5
size: -
V: TRBV6-1
CDR3: CASGSGPRVEPQHF
DNA: TGTGCCAGCGGATCCGGGCCCCGGGTTGAGCCCCAGCATTTT

D: -
J: TRBJ2-7
size: -
V: TRBV5-1
CDR3: CASSPGDNSYEQYF
DNA: TGCGCCAGCAGCCCAGGGGACAACTCCTACGAGCAGTACTTC

D: -
J: TRBJ1-4
size: -
V: TRBV5-1
CDR3: CASSSPPDSSNEKLFF
DNA: TGCGCCAGCAGCTCGCCACCGGACAGTTCGAATGAAAAACTGTTTTTT

D: TRBD2
J: TRBJ2-3
size: -
V: TRBV5-4
CDR3: CASSWGLAGGTDTQYF
DNA: TGTGCCAGCAGCTGGGGACTAGCGGGAGGCACAGATACGCAGTATTTT

D: -
J: TRBJ2-5
size: -
V: TRBV5-1
CDR3: CASSLNPGLQETQYF
DNA: TGCGCCAGCAGTTTGAACCCGGGTTTACAAGAGACCCAGTACTTC

D: TRBD2
J: TRBJ2-2
size: -
V: TRBV7-8
CDR3: CAILSGGAANTGELFF
DNA: TGTGCCATTCTGAGCGGGGGGGCCGCGAACACCGGGGAGCTGTTTTTT

D: -
J: TRBJ2-5
size: few
V: TRBV19
CDR3: CASSRFNREETQYF
DNA: TGTGCCAGTAGCAGGTTTAACAGAGAAGAGACCCAGTACTTC

D: -
J: TRBJ2-3
size: -
V: TRBV7-9
CDR3: CASSFGVDTQYF
DNA: TGTGCCAGCAGCTTTGGGGTCGATACGCAGTATTTT

D: TRBD2
J: TRBJ2-3
size: -
V: TRBV11-3
CDR3: CASSLTGGDTQYF
DNA: TGTGCCAGCAGCTTAACGGGGGGTGATACGCAGTATTTT

D: -
J: TRBJ2-7
size: -
V: TRBV11-2
CDR3: CASSWGTYEQYF
DNA: TGTGCCAGCAGCTGGGGTACCTACGAGCAGTACTTC

D: -
J: TRBJ1-2
size: -
V: TRBV11-3
CDR3: CASSLPLKEEVIGGYTF
DNA: TGTGCCAGCAGCTTACCCCTGAAGGAGGAGGTTATTGGTGGCTACACCTTC

D: -
J: TRBJ1-1
size: -
V: TRBV6-6
CDR3: CASSPQTANTEAFF
DNA: TGTGCCAGCAGCCCTCAGACAGCGAACACTGAAGCTTTCTTT

D: -
J: TRBJ2-6
size: -
V: TRBV5-1
CDR3: CASSFGTSGANVLTF
DNA: TGCGCCAGCAGCTTCGGCACCTCTGGGGCCAACGTCCTGACTTTC

D: TRBD1
J: TRBJ2-2
size: -
V: TRBV5-1
CDR3: CASSPMGQGANTGELFF
DNA: TGCGCCAGCAGCCCGATGGGACAGGGGGCAAACACCGGGGAGCTGTTTTTT

D: TRBD2
J: TRBJ2-3
size: -
V: TRBV4-1
CDR3: CASSQGGSGGAGGNSDTQYF
DNA: TGCGCCAGCAGCCAAGGAGGGTCCGGGGGTGCGGGAGGTAACTCAGATACGCAGTATTTT

D: -
J: TRBJ1-2
size: few
V: TRBV21-1
CDR3: CASSKRKSERSRDPRGYGYTF
DNA: TGTGCCAGCAGCAAGCGAAAGTCGGAGAGGTCTCGCGATCCTCGGGGCTATGGCTACACCTTC

D: -
J: TRBJ2-7
size: once
V: TRBV6-5
CDR3: CASSLQGNPYEQYF
DNA: TGTGCCAGCAGCCTACAGGGAAACCCCTACGAGCAGTACTTC

D: TRBD2
J: TRBJ2-1
size: -
V: TRBV14
CDR3: CASSQRGLAGYNEQFF
DNA: TGTGCCAGCAGCCAGAGGGGACTAGCGGGCTACAATGAGCAGTTCTTC

D: -
J: TRBJ2-3
size: -
V: TRBV14
CDR3: CASSQSGGGTYTQYF
DNA: TGTGCCAGCAGCCAAAGTGGGGGCGGAACATATACGCAGTATTTT

D: -
J: TRBJ2-1
size: -
V: TRBV2
CDR3: CASRSLAGQDEQFF
DNA: TGTGCCAGCAGATCCTTAGCGGGACAGGATGAGCAGTTCTTC

D: TRBD1
J: TRBJ1-5
size: large
V: TRBV7-9
CDR3: CASSLAGQGGNQPQHF
DNA: TGTGCCAGCAGCTTGGCGGGACAGGGAGGCAATCAGCCCCAGCATTTT

D: -
J: TRBJ1-3
size: -
V: TRBV5-6
CDR3: CASSLFQRRISGNTIYF
DNA: TGTGCCAGCAGCTTATTTCAGAGACGGATTTCTGGAAACACCATATATTTT

D: -
J: TRBJ1-4
size: -
V: TRBV7-6
CDR3: CASSAAFGEKLFF
DNA: TGTGCCAGCAGCGCCGCCTTTGGTGAAAAACTGTTTTTT

D: -
J: TRBJ2-2
size: -
V: TRBV10-1
CDR3: CASRENTGELFF
DNA: TGCGCCAGCAGAGAGAACACCGGGGAGCTGTTTTTT

D: -
J: TRBJ1-4
size: -
V: TRBV4-3
CDR3: CASSPPGQGLREKLFF
DNA: TGCGCCAGCAGCCCCCCAGGGCAGGGGCTTCGAGAAAAACTGTTTTTT

D: -
J: TRBJ2-7
size: -
V: TRBV19
CDR3: CASSIRQGYEQYF
DNA: TGTGCCAGTAGTATCCGTCAGGGTTACGAGCAGTACTTC

D: TRBD1
J: TRBJ2-5
size: -
V: TRBV27
CDR3: CARQGPKYF
DNA: TGTGCCAGACAGGGGCCGAAGTACTTC

D: -
J: TRBJ1-5
size: -
V: TRBV4-1
CDR3: CASSQDPYLGLNQPQHF
DNA: TGCGCCAGCAGCCAAGACCCTTACCTCGGTCTTAATCAGCCCCAGCATTTT

D: TRBD2
J: TRBJ2-1
size: -
V: TRBV11-2
CDR3: CASSLGASGSYNEQFF
DNA: TGTGCCAGCAGCTTAGGGGCTAGCGGGAGTTACAATGAGCAGTTCTTC

D: -
J: TRBJ2-7
size: -
V: TRBV7-2
CDR3: CASSKIDHYEQYF
DNA: TGTGCCAGCAGCAAAATCGACCACTACGAGCAGTACTTC

D: -
J: TRBJ2-7
size: few
V: TRBV11-3
CDR3: CASSSNRAGEQYF
DNA: TGTGCCAGCAGCTCAAACAGGGCTGGCGAGCAGTACTTC

D: TRBD2
J: TRBJ2-5
size: -
V: TRBV9
CDR3: CASSVLGTSPTQYF
DNA: TGTGCCAGCAGCGTGCTAGGGACTAGTCCGACCCAGTACTTC

D: -
J: TRBJ2-7
size: -
V: TRBV30
CDR3: CAWSGTGNYEQYF
DNA: TGTGCCTGGTCCGGGACTGGGAACTACGAGCAGTACTTC

D: -
J: TRBJ1-2
size: -
V: TRBV29-1
CDR3: CSVTIQDYGYTF
DNA: TGCAGCGTTACTATTCAGGACTATGGCTACACCTTC

D: -
J: TRBJ2-6
size: -
V: TRBV6-4
CDR3: CASSERGGSGANVLTF
DNA: TGTGCCAGCAGTGAGCGGGGAGGATCTGGGGCCAACGTCCTGACTTTC

D: -
J: TRBJ2-5
size: -
V: TRBV13
CDR3: CASSLPGLGETQYF
DNA: TGTGCCAGCAGCCTCCCCGGGTTGGGAGAGACCCAGTACTTC

D: TRBD2
J: TRBJ2-1
size: few
V: TRBV7-7
CDR3: CASSLGVAGGPSEQFF
DNA: TGTGCTAGCAGCTTAGGGGTAGCGGGGGGGCCTAGTGAGCAGTTCTTC

D: -
J: TRBJ1-3
size: -
V: TRBV27
CDR3: CASSAGGHGNTIYF
DNA: TGTGCCAGCAGTGCTGGGGGGCATGGAAACACCATATATTTT

D: TRBD1
J: TRBJ2-3
size: -
V: TRBV5-6
CDR3: CASSLAGTGGDTQYF
DNA: TGTGCCAGCAGCTTGGCTGGGACAGGGGGAGATACGCAGTATTTT

D: TRBD1
J: TRBJ1-4
size: -
V: TRBV11-2
CDR3: CASSLWTGGLELFF
DNA: TGTGCCAGCAGCTTGTGGACAGGGGGGTTGGAACTGTTTTTT

D: TRBD2
J: TRBJ2-5
size: -
V: TRBV11-3
CDR3: CASSFSGRETQYF
DNA: TGTGCCAGCAGCTTTAGCGGGAGAGAGACCCAGTACTTC

D: -
J: TRBJ1-6
size: once
V: TRBV6-1
CDR3: CAITRDFNSPLHF
DNA: TGTGCCATCACAAGGGACTTCAATTCACCCCTCCACTTT

D: -
J: TRBJ2-7
size: -
V: TRBV10-3
CDR3: CAISEPLPGERDEQYF
DNA: TGTGCCATCAGTGAGCCCCTTCCGGGGGAGAGGGACGAGCAGTACTTC

D: TRBD2
J: TRBJ2-5
size: large
V: TRBV30
CDR3: CAWSDISGGETQYF
DNA: TGTGCCTGGAGTGACATATCGGGAGGGGAGACCCAGTACTTC

D: -
J: TRBJ2-1
size: -
V: TRBV6-6
CDR3: CASSNSRSSYNEQFF
DNA: TGTGCCAGCAGTAACTCGCGGAGCTCCTACAATGAGCAGTTCTTC

D: -
J: TRBJ2-1
size: -
V: TRBV15
CDR3: CATSSDNEQFF
DNA: TGTGCCACCAGCTCAGATAATGAGCAGTTCTTC

D: -
J: TRBJ1-5
size: -
V: TRBV2
CDR3: CASRGGAGQPQHF
DNA: TGTGCCAGCCGGGGGGGGGCAGGTCAGCCCCAGCATTTT

D: -
J: TRBJ1-1
size: -
V: TRBV2
CDR3: CASRTDYTEAFF
DNA: TGTGCCAGCCGGACAGATTACACTGAAGCTTTCTTT

D: -
J: TRBJ1-1
size: -
V: TRBV6-5
CDR3: CASSSRGVQGLEAFF
DNA: TGTGCCAGCAGTTCCCGAGGGGTACAGGGCCTCGAAGCTTTCTTT